This T cell receptor (beta chain) was found in a study of T cells after yellow fever vaccination (dated by TCRdb to between 2018 and 2021). Regarding the study in general: The SMART-Seq v4 Ultra Low Input RNA kit was used to prepare libraries from fractions with low cell numbers. To follow T-cell clones before and after primary and booster YFV17D yellow fever vaccination, bulk TCR alpha and beta repertoires were sequenced over time. The cohort comprised two healthy male donors, one aged 18 to 30 and one aged 30 to 39 years. Blood samples were taken at several timepoints before and after primary and secondary immunization, and bulk PBMC replicates and cell subsets were isolated.

TCR cDNA was made using 5'RACE template switching, a step that added a universal primer site and unique molecular identifiers. cDNA synthesis was primed from both the TCR alpha and TCR beta constant segments. Two PCR steps were used to amplify libraries, with sample barcodes and sequencing adapters being added in the second step. Libraries were sequenced on Illumina HiSeq 2500 (2x100 bp) or NovaSeq (2x150 bp). The paper's data handling went like this. MIGEC handled demultiplexing of reads and collapsing into UMI consensus sequences, while MiXCR performed V(D)J alignment. Vaccine-responding clonotypes were identified with edgeR using replicate PBMC samples, with FDR below 0.01 and a log2 fold change above 5 up to day 15 being required. Bulk clonotypes were assigned CD4 or CD8 identity according to which sequenced CD4 or CD8 repertoire held them at higher abundance. TCRdb trimmed public reads at Q25 via fastp, called clones via MiXCR and kept in-frame beta chains. When rows share a CDR3 protein, they turn into one entry using the most common DNA and genes. The V and J calls shown here were made by TCRdb, not taken from the authors' results. This sample has 200,000 to 250,000 distinct CDR3 sequences in its table, and 6.9% of those were observed once. The top ten clones comprise approximately 0.87% of the sample.

This clonotype was seen a handful of times. The antigen this receptor binds is unknown. No quality values exist for individual bases; no much larger clone is one base distant. The full study reports these points: Because abundant contaminating clonotypes from the bulk population could be contained in FACS-sorted repertoires, computational filtering was required. Most clones expanded after primary vaccination were re-detected after the booster (around 96% of CD4 and approximately 88% of CD8), suggesting broad memory maintenance. Compared with the primary T-cell response, the secondary T-cell response was weaker but faster, peaking on day 5 rather than day 15. The study included only a couple of donors, which limits how far the findings can be generalized. A small fraction of clonotypes showed up in both the CD4 and CD8 compartments, probably as a result of convergent recombination.

What the treatment or condition label conveys for this sample: live attenuated yellow fever vaccine strain. A standard Ficoll-Paque protocol was used to isolate PBMCs from peripheral blood. Dynabeads CD4 and CD8 positive selection kits were used to isolate CD4 and CD8 T-cell fractions. TriZol was used to extract RNA from bulk PBMCs, from CD4 and CD8 fractions, and from dextramer-positive and dextramer-negative fractions. Trimming removed 3 bases from V and 0 bases from J, leaving 13 bases between the germline ends. The CDR3, from cysteine to phenylalanine, totals 16 residues. CDR3 DNA is the only sequence kept; it has 48 bases, read in frame from the first base. From a lookup of the germline V gene, CDR1 and CDR2 are ENHRY and SYGVKD.

The TCR sequence derives from a man between 25 and 39 years old who received the YFV17D yellow fever vaccine. The sequences come from CD4+ T cells sorted from PBMCs, collected 15 days after the yellow fever booster vaccination. This chain is built from TRBV10-3 and TRBJ2-3; a weak D assignment points to TRBD2 (6 bases agree). The CDR3 protein: CAISDPSGPSTDTQYF. DNA sequence: TGTGCCATCAGTGACCCCAGCGGGCCTAGCACAGATACGCAGTATTTT.